This T cell receptor (beta chain) stems from a study of shared clonotypes between healthy human individuals. Study findings and constraints: The generation probabilities recorded for non-shared clonotypes fell below those of clonotypes shared by all four donors.

Clones were sequenced by immunoSEQ multiplex PCR, and TCRdb holds only the in-frame ones, with some missing. The sample lists roughly 2.5 million clones, around 94% occurring once. Healthy and HIV-negative, the adult donors had no recent acute infections or vaccinations. It was into CD45RA+ naive and CD45RA-negative memory subsets that the CD4+ cells were split. Concerning this clone itself: Its specificity is not known.

The CDR3 is made up of 14 amino acids. Germline CDR1 reads SEHNR; CDR2 reads FQNEAQ (reference sequence). Trimming left V 11 bases short and J 5 bases short, with 19 bases between. The chain uses TRBV7-9 and TRBJ2-1; possibly TRBD1 for D (6 bases). The sample taken for sequencing was naive CD4+ T cells sorted from blood. The subset here: CD45RA+ positively selected. This TCR derives from a man aged 18 to 35 in good health. The CDR3 here is CAQTTGLRDNEQFF. CDR3 DNA sequence: TGTGCCCAAACCACAGGGTTGCGGGACAATGAGCAGTTCTTC.